This T cell receptor (beta chain) was sequenced during a study of T cell repertoires in cytomegalovirus infection. A single record per CDR3 protein comes from TCRdb applying MiXCR to the reads. The table lists roughly 500,000 distinct CDR3 sequences, under 55% of them singletons. Study-wide findings and caveats: HLA-C-restricted CMV clonotypes gave the most frequent clonotype in two of eight donors. Cumulative frequency (of public TCR beta family members) identified carriers of CMV plus the relevant HLA.

This clonotype was found a few times. Its antigen is undetermined. The TCR comes from a human donor in good health (CMV status not recorded). Some clones in this sample may be carry-over from other donors' samples. Sample: cultured PBMCs, taken from culture after CMV antigen stimulation.

CDR3 protein: CASSLSGPHGAGELFF. The CDR3 DNA follows: TGTGCCAGCAGTTTAAGCGGGCCCCACGGCGCCGGGGAGCTGTTTTTT. The genes are TRBV12-3 or TRBV12-4 and TRBJ2-2; D might be TRBD2 (6 bases). The CDR3 is 16 amino acids. Trimming shortened V by 2 bases and J by 6 bases, and 16 bases separated the two germline ends.